This is a list of T cell receptor beta chains from one sample in a study of blood T cells in healthy people across ages. TCRdb fed the 5' RACE reads into MiXCR, producing one record per CDR3 protein. The sample carries about a million distinct CDR3 sequences, roughly two fifths recorded once. Material: blood. The receptor source for this set is a man younger than 30 in good health. CDR3s include the opening cysteine and the closing phenylalanine or tryptophan. The D gene is left open where the match is weak. Some rows mark clone size as missing; the rest say once, few, many or name a class of expanded clone.

>-|-|TRBJ2-5|TRBV20-1
TGCAGTGCTAGAGGCGCCGAGACTGTACAAGAGACCCAGTACTTC
CSARGAETVQETQYF
>-|TRBD1|TRBJ2-5|TRBV6-2/TRBV6-3
TGTGCCAGCAGTTTGACAGGGAATCAAGAGACCCAGTACTTC
CASSLTGNQETQYF
>few|-|TRBJ1-1|TRBV6-5
TGTGCCAGCAGTTACGACGGGACGACAGCTGAAGCTTTCTTT
CASSYDGTTAEAFF
>few|-|TRBJ1-4|TRBV27
TGTGCCAGCAGACAAGCGAATGAAAAACTGTTTTTT
CASRQANEKLFF
>-|TRBD1|TRBJ2-2|TRBV6-5
TGTGCCAGCAGGGGACAGGGACTACCCGGGGAGCTGTTTTTT
CASRGQGLPGELFF
>few|-|TRBJ1-2|TRBV5-8
TGTGCCAGCAGCTCCCTTAGGGGCGATTCGGATGGCTACACCTTC
CASSSLRGDSDGYTF
>-|-|TRBJ2-1|TRBV7-2
TGTGCCAGCAGCTTTGAAAGCCTTAGCAATGAGCAGTTCTTC
CASSFESLSNEQFF
>few|-|TRBJ2-3|TRBV2
TGTGCCAGCCGGGTCCCCTCGGATGCAGATACGCAGTATTTT
CASRVPSDADTQYF
>few|TRBD1|TRBJ2-1|TRBV5-1
TGCGCCAGCAGTCCCCAGGGGGCGCGTGTGCAGTTCTTC
CASSPQGARVQFF
>-|-|TRBJ2-1|TRBV19
TGTGCCAGTAGCCCTCAATTAACGGTCTACAATGAGCAGTTCTTC
CASSPQLTVYNEQFF
>few|TRBD1|TRBJ2-1|TRBV2
TGTGCCAGCCTGGGACAGGGGGCCTACAATGAGCAGTTCTTC
CASLGQGAYNEQFF
>many|-|TRBJ2-1|TRBV7-4
TGTGCCAGCAGCTTAGAACCCTTCGATACCCCTTCGTCTTATTACAATGAGCAGTTCTTC
CASSLEPFDTPSSYYNEQFF
>few|-|TRBJ1-1|TRBV5-1
TGCGCCAGCAGCTTGGACTTAATTGGCACTGAAGCTTTCTTT
CASSLDLIGTEAFF
>few|-|TRBJ1-1|TRBV4-1
TGCGCCAGCAGTGATTGGGGCCGTGAAGCTTTCTTT
CASSDWGREAFF
>few|-|TRBJ2-1|TRBV6-4
TGTGCCAGCAGTGACTCGGGGTTGGGGCATGAGCAGTTCTTC
CASSDSGLGHEQFF
>-|-|TRBJ2-3|TRBV20-1
TGCAGTGCTAGTGTTGGGTGGATCCCAGATACGCAGTATTTT
CSASVGWIPDTQYF